Below are 17 T cell receptor beta chains sequenced from a single sample in a study of blood T cells in healthy people across ages. Using a J-beta primer mix together with a sample-barcoded 5' primer, a second PCR was run for about 6 to 11 cycles. From the 5' RACE reads, TCRdb called clonotypes with MiXCR, one entry per CDR3 protein. The sample lists approximately 690,000 distinct CDR3 sequences, 58% seen once, with 30% to 45% in the top ten. Sequencing was carried out using blood. The source of these receptors is a man aged 55 to 70 in good health.

There are many counts of this clonotype. The chain is built from TRBV6-2 or TRBV6-3 and TRBJ1-2; D uncertain. The germline V gene encodes CDR1 MNHEY and CDR2 SVGEGT. V lost 0 bases and J lost 4, with 12 bases in between. The CDR3 sequence is 15 residues long. CDR3 residues: CASSYSRRGVYGYTF. CDR3 coding DNA: TGTGCCAGCAGTTACTCCCGAAGAGGAGTCTATGGCTACACCTTC.

This chain joins TRBV7-8 and TRBJ2-3; 10 bases are shared with TRBD2. The CDR3 extends over 15 amino acids. From germline, CDR1 is SGHVS and CDR2 FQNEAQ. J was trimmed by 2 bases and V by 5 bases; bases with no gene match: 4. As DNA, the CDR3 is TGTGCCAGCAGCCCTAGCGGGAGACCCACAGATACGCAGTATTTT. Translating it yields CASSPSGRPTDTQYF.

The chain is built from TRBV11-2 and TRBJ1-4; TRBD1 might be the D (6 bases). Trimming removed 2 bases from V and 3 bases from J, with 10 bases in between. This CDR3 spans 15 amino acids. The germline V gene encodes CDR1 SGHAT and CDR2 FQNNGV. Here the CDR3 reads CASSLFGTPNEKLFF. As DNA, the CDR3 is TGTGCCAGCAGCTTATTCGGGACACCTAATGAAAAACTGTTTTTT. Variable domain in full (rest from reference TRBV11-2 and TRBJ1-4): EAGVAQSPRYKIIEKRQSVAFWCNPISGHATLYWYQQILGQGPKLLIQFQNNGVVDDSQLPKDRFSAERLKGVDSTLKIQPAKLEDSAVYLCASSLFGTPNEKLFFGSGTQLSVL.

The rearrangement uses TRBV2 and TRBJ2-1, with TRBD1 as a possible D gene (5 bases). CDR1 is SNHLY, CDR2 FYNNEI, per germline. The CDR3 is made up of 14 amino acids. V shed 6 bases and J shed 3 bases, with 12 bases lying between them. CDR3 sequence (DNA): TGTGCCAGCAGGCCCCAGGGTCTCTACAATGAGCAGTTCTTC. Its translation: CASRPQGLYNEQFF.

In this sample, this clonotype turned up many times. An end of the junction differs from the germline gene, which may be a read error. The J gene is TRBJ2-1, the V gene TRBV6-5; 8 bases match TRBD1. From germline, CDR1 is MNHEY and CDR2 SVGAGI. This CDR3 spans 13 amino acids. CDR3 region: CASSDSGGDEQFF. The DNA of the CDR3 is TGTGCCAGCAGTGACTCAGGGGGCGATGAGCAGTTCTTC.

This clonotype was observed at least ten times. The chain employs TRBV18 and TRBJ1-2, with no clear D. Per the germline V gene, CDR1 is KGHSH and CDR2 is LQKENI. There are 13 residues in the CDR3. V lost 2 bases and J 5 bases, leaving 9 bases between the germline ends. The CDR3 coding sequence is TGTGCCAGCTCACCAGACAAGAGATATGGCTACACCTTC. Translating it yields CASSPDKRYGYTF.

The chain is built from TRBV7-2 and TRBJ2-3; 11 nucleotides agree with TRBD2. The CDR3 extends over 17 amino acids. J gave up 0 bases and V 5 bases, and 7 bases lay outside the gene matches. Germline values: CDR1 SGHTA, CDR2 FQGNSA. CDR3 in DNA: TGTGCCAGCAGCATTACTAGCGGGGGATCTAGCACAGATACGCAGTATTTT. Its protein product is CASSITSGGSSTDTQYF.

This clonotype has just a few counts. The V gene is TRBV20-1, the J gene TRBJ2-1; unclear D gene. V lost 1 base, J lost 0 bases, and 10 bases lay in between. Germline V gives CDR1 DFQATT, CDR2 SNEGSKA (reference sequence). The CDR3 extends over 15 amino acids. The CDR3: CSARGVGSSYNEQFF. CDR3 nucleotide sequence: TGCAGTGCTAGAGGGGTAGGAAGCTCCTACAATGAGCAGTTCTTC.

V is TRBV6-5 and J is TRBJ2-2, with 10 nucleotides matching TRBD2. V lost 5 bases and J lost 6; bases outside the gene matches: 9. This CDR3 region has 16 residues. Germline V gene data show CDR1 as MNHEY and CDR2 as SVGAGI. The CDR3, as DNA: TGTGCCAGCAGTCAACCGGGACTAGCGCGCTCCGGGGAGCTGTTTTTT. Residues: CASSQPGLARSGELFF.

The V gene is TRBV12-3 or TRBV12-4, the J gene TRBJ2-7, with D maybe TRBD2 (7 bases). The CDR3 is made up of 14 amino acids. The V end was cut by 5 bases, the J end by 0 bases, with 11 bases between. The CDR3 region has the DNA TGTGCCAGCAGTGTCCGGGGGGCCTCCTACGAGCAGTACTTC. This codes for CASSVRGASYEQYF.

The chain joins TRBV5-1 to TRBJ2-5; 8 positions agree with TRBD2. Germline values: CDR1 SGHRS, CDR2 YFSETQ. The CDR3 is 15 amino acids. V dropped 1 base and J dropped 2; count of bases not matched to a gene: 4. The CDR3 nucleotides read TGCGCCAGCAGCTTGCGGGGGGGCGGACAAGAGACCCAGTACTTC. Protein sequence: CASSLRGGGQETQYF.

The V gene is TRBV6-1, the J gene TRBJ2-5; D is uncertain. Trimming shortened V by 6 bases and J by 1 base, and 15 bases separated the two germline ends. The CDR3 extends over 15 amino acids. Germline lookup yields CDR1 MNHNS and CDR2 SASEGT. The CDR3 bases are TGTGCCAGCAGAAATCAGTCCCCGAGCCAAGAGACCCAGTACTTC. Translating gives CASRNQSPSQETQYF.

The chain joins TRBV7-9 to TRBJ2-5; 9 positions agree with TRBD1. Germline V gene data show CDR1 as SEHNR and CDR2 as FQNEAQ (reference sequence). This CDR3 is 19 amino acids long. J was trimmed by 4 bases and V by 6 bases; bases with no gene match: 21. CDR3 region: CASRKGSLTGGQVSETQYF. CDR3 sequence (DNA): TGTGCCAGCAGGAAAGGTTCGCTTACAGGGGGCCAGGTATCAGAGACCCAGTACTTC.

The sample holds a few counts of this clonotype. The rearrangement links TRBV29-1 to TRBJ2-5, with 11 bases matching TRBD1. The V gene's germline CDR1 is SQVTM and CDR2 ANQGSEA. V was pared by 7 bases and J by 7 bases, with 5 bases of the junction left unmatched. The CDR3 loop spans 12 amino acids. The CDR3 sequence: CSGRDRGMTQYF. Here the CDR3 DNA reads TGCAGCGGCCGGGACAGGGGGATGACCCAGTACTTC.

The chain is built from TRBV20-1 and TRBJ2-1; 10 bases fit TRBD1. This CDR3 is 15 amino acids long. With 6 bases clipped from V and 4 bases from J, the junction kept 9 bases outside the gene matches. CDR1 and CDR2 from the germline V gene are DFQATT and SNEGSKA (reference sequence). CDR3 coding DNA: TGCAGTGCAACGGACAGGGGGGGCAATTACAATGAGCAGTTCTTC. Protein product: CSATDRGGNYNEQFF.

This chain links TRBV27 with TRBJ2-7; D gene uncertain. This CDR3 spans 15 amino acids. Per germline, CDR1 MNHEY and CDR2 SMNVEV (reference sequence). With 5 bases removed from V and 2 bases from J, the gap between germline ends came to 16 bases. The CDR3: CASSPLGLTPYEQYF. The CDR3, as DNA: TGTGCCAGCAGTCCCCTGGGCCTTACCCCCTACGAGCAGTACTTC.

CDR3 residues: CASSPGMAVTEAFF. The CDR3 DNA follows: TGTGCCAGCAGCCCTGGGATGGCCGTCACTGAAGCTTTCTTT. The chain combines TRBV7-2 with TRBJ1-1; D call uncertain. V lost 5 bases and J lost 4, with 14 bases in between. The length of the CDR3 is 14 residues. Germline CDR1 is SGHTA and CDR2 is FQGNSA.